The T cell receptor beta chain described here comes from a study of patients and donors after allogeneic stem cell transplantation. MiXCR, applied by TCRdb to the RT-PCR reads, yields one record per CDR3 protein. The table lists about a million distinct CDR3 sequences, around 17% of them singletons. The CDR3 loop spans 11 amino acids. CDR1 is MGHRA, CDR2 YSYEKL, per germline. V gave up 1 base and J gave up 10 bases, with 5 bases separating them. Sequencing was done on a sample of blood, either unsorted or a sorted T cell fraction (not recorded which). The sequence came from a human donor who was either an allogeneic HSCT recipient or a stem cell or donor lymphocyte infusion donor (not recorded which). It is not recorded whose cells these are; they may come from a transplant donor. The chain recombines TRBV4-1 with TRBJ2-1; D is ambiguous. The CDR3 sequence: CASSQVAEQFF. The CDR3 nucleotides read TGCGCCAGCAGCCAAGTGGCGGAGCAGTTCTTC.